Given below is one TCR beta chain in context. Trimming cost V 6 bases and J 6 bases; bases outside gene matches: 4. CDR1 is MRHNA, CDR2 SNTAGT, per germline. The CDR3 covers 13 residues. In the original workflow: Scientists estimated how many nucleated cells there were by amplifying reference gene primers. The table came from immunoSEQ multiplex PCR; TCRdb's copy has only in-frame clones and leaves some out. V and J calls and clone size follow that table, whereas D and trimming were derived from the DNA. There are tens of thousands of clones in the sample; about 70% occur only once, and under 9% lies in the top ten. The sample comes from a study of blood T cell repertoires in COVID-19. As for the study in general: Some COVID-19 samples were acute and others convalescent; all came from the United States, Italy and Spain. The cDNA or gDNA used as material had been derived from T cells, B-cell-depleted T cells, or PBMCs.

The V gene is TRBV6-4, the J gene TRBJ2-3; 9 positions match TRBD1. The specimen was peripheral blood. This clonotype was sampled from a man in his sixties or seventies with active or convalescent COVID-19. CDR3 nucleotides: TGTGCCAGCAGCGAACAGGGGGCGGATACGCAGTATTTT. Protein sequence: CASSEQGADTQYF.